This T cell receptor beta chain was profiled in a study of blood T cell repertoires in COVID-19. The overall study: Acute and convalescent COVID-19 specimens originated in the United States, Italy and Spain. In each case, the material was cDNA or gDNA derived from T cells, B-cell-depleted T cells, or PBMCs.

Only a few counts were recorded for this clone. The authors' processing: Reference gene primers were amplified, and this amplification served to estimate nucleated cell counts. Profiling relied on immunoSEQ multiplex PCR, and the TCRdb table lists in-frame clones only, not all of them. D and trimming were read from the DNA, whereas the V and J calls and clone size are those reported in that table. The sample has about 270,000 clones; around four fifths are singletons. The CDR3 spans 14 residues. Germline lookup yields CDR1 WSHSY and CDR2 SAAADI. Trimming pared 7 bases from V and 4 bases from J, leaving 14 bases between.

The sequenced material came from peripheral blood. V gene TRBV10-2 combines with J gene TRBJ1-5, with D possibly being TRBD1 (6 bases). The clonotype originates from a man older than 75 with acute or convalescent COVID-19. CDR3 residues: CASNTGMWNQPQHF. The CDR3 DNA follows: TGCGCCAGCAATACAGGGATGTGGAATCAGCCCCAGCATTTT.